The source of this T cell receptor (beta chain) is a study of blood T cell repertoires in COVID-19. Per the original methods: From reference gene primer amplification, estimates of nucleated cell counts were derived. Method: immunoSEQ multiplex PCR; TCRdb's copy keeps in-frame clones and lacks some. V and J calls and clone size are given by that table; D and trimming were obtained from the DNA. The data hold fewer than 300,000 clones, with 85% observed a single time. Enrolled through a virtual design, the participants were between 18 and 89 years of age and came from 24 US areas. Assignment of participants to cohorts was predicated upon participant-reported clinical history. Either two negative PCRs, clearance, or symptom resolution qualified Cohort 3 donors as recovered. Germline lookup yields CDR1 SEHNR and CDR2 FQNEAQ (reference sequence). The CDR3 is 12 residues long. The J segment lost 14 bases and the V segment lost 3 bases, leaving 5 bases of the junction unmatched.

This sequence originates from a woman aged 45-65 years who had recovered from COVID-19. The rearrangement joins TRBV7-9 to TRBJ2-2, with 8 bases identical to TRBD1. The sample was PBMCs or T cells enriched from blood (not recorded which). CDR3 sequence: CASSFDRGELFF. The CDR3 bases are TGTGCCAGCAGCTTCGACAGGGGTGAACTGTTTTTT. The whole variable domain, remainder taken from reference TRBV7-9 and TRBJ2-2, is DTGVSQNPRHKITKRGQNVTFRCDPISEHNRLYWYRQTLGQGPEFLTYFQNEAQLEKSRLLSDRFSAERPKGSFSTLEIQRTEQGDSAMYLCASSFDRGELFFGEGSRLTVL.